This entry lists 29 T cell receptor beta chains sequenced from one sample in a study of shared clonotypes between healthy human individuals. Sequencing used immunoSEQ multiplex PCR; TCRdb keeps in-frame clones, though not all of them. The sample includes about 1 million clones, more than 65% of them seen just once. Sequenced material: memory CD4+ T cells sorted from blood. Subset reported: CD45RA-negative fraction. The receptors shown here come from a man between 18 and 29 years old in good health.

The CDR3 DNA is TGTGCCTGGAGTAGGGGCGACTATGGCTACACCTTC. Amino acids: CAWSRGDYGYTF. The chain has TRBV30 and TRBJ1-2; weak D call: TRBD1 (5 bases). The CDR3 runs 12 residues. Trimming took 2 bases from V and 3 from J, leaving 7 bases between them. The germline V gene encodes CDR1 GTSNPN and CDR2 SVGIG (reference sequence).

The V gene is TRBV19, the J gene TRBJ1-5; weak D call: TRBD1 (5 bases). The V and J ends lost 5 bases and 0 bases respectively, with 17 bases between them. Germline V gene data show CDR1 as LNHDA and CDR2 as SQIVND (reference sequence). This CDR3 region has 17 residues. CDR3 region: CASSALGTFNSNQPQHF. Here the CDR3 DNA reads TGTGCCAGTAGTGCCCTTGGGACGTTCAATAGCAATCAGCCCCAGCATTTT. The full variable domain, completed using reference TRBV19 and TRBJ1-5, is DGGITQSPKYLFRKEGQNVTLSCEQNLNHDAMYWYRQDPGQGLRLIYYSQIVNDFQKGDIAEGYSVSREKKESFPLTVTSAQKNPTAFYLCASSALGTFNSNQPQHFGDGTRLSIL.

The chain's CDR3 is CASSFQTSVDTQYF. Written as DNA, the CDR3 is TGTGCCAGCAGTTTCCAGACTAGCGTGGATACGCAGTATTTT. The J gene is TRBJ2-3, the V gene TRBV27; 8 positions agree with TRBD2. The CDR3 length is 14 residues. The germline CDR1 and CDR2 sequences are MNHEY and SMNVEV (reference sequence). The V segment lost 3 bases and the J segment 6 bases; nucleotides outside the gene matches: 5.

This clone has a single count. The chain couples TRBV18 to TRBJ2-5; 7 bases line up with TRBD1. Trimming at V came to 9 bases and at J to 0 bases, leaving 4 bases not matched to a gene. Germline V CDR1 and CDR2: KGHSH, LQKENI. The CDR3 consists of 13 residues. The CDR3 is CASTGDYQETQYF. The CDR3, as DNA: TGTGCCAGTACAGGGGATTACCAAGAGACCCAGTACTTC.

The chain combines TRBV4-1 with TRBJ1-5; TRBD1 aligns across 7 bases. Trimming took 4 bases from V and 1 from J; bases not matched to a gene: 10. This CDR3 has 17 amino acids. Germline CDR1 MGHRA, CDR2 YSYEKL. The CDR3 DNA is TGCGCCAGCAGCCTCGACAGGGCGGGGTGGAGCAATCAGCCCCAGCATTTT. It translates to CASSLDRAGWSNQPQHF.

Many counts were recorded for this clone. A read error may produce the germline difference seen at one junction end. The chain combines TRBV9 with TRBJ2-7, with 9 bases fitting TRBD2. From germline, CDR1 is SGDLS and CDR2 YYNGEE. The CDR3 length is 13 residues. The DNA for the CDR3 is TGTGCCAGCAGCCTGTCCCTAGCGGGGAGCCATACCTTC. The encoded protein is CASSLSLAGSHTF.

This chain connects TRBV7-2 to TRBJ1-2; maybe TRBD1 (5 bases). The CDR3 length is 13 residues. V was cut by 1 base and J by 7 bases, with 10 bases left in between. The germline gives CDR1 SGHTA, CDR2 FQGNSA. The chain's CDR3 is CASSLEPGGGYTF. CDR3 coding DNA: TGTGCCAGCAGCTTAGAGCCGGGGGGTGGCTACACCTTC.

This chain connects TRBV6-7 to TRBJ1-1; 8 positions match TRBD1. Being an ORF, TRBV6-7 has a function that is uncertain. The V gene end was trimmed by 0 bases and the J gene end by 3 bases; junction bases not matched to a gene: 18. The CDR3 sequence is 20 residues long. The CDR3 sequence: CASSYSTQGAEFNIDTEAFF. CDR3 DNA: TGTGCCAGCAGTTACTCGACCCAGGGGGCCGAGTTCAATATAGACACTGAAGCTTTCTTT.

V is TRBV7-9 and J is TRBJ1-2; perhaps TRBD1 as D (5 bases). The V end lost 5 bases, the J end lost 2 bases, and 12 bases lay between the germline ends. CDR1 is SEHNR, CDR2 FQNEAQ, per germline (reference sequence). The CDR3 runs to 14 residues. The CDR3 region is CASSQSTANYGYTF. The CDR3 nucleotides read TGTGCCAGCAGCCAGTCGACAGCGAACTATGGCTACACCTTC.

The V and J genes are TRBV7-2 and TRBJ2-1; 12 positions agree with TRBD2. V dropped 8 bases and J dropped 10; count of bases not matched to a gene: 12. Germline CDR1 reads SGHTA; CDR2 reads FQGNSA. This CDR3 is built from 15 residues. In DNA, the CDR3 is TGTGCCAGCTCCCTCCTAGCGGGGGGGCCGCGGGAGCAGTTCTTC. The encoded protein is CASSLLAGGPREQFF.

Concerning this clone itself: An end of the junction differs from the germline gene, which may be a read error. The chain is built from TRBV7-7 and TRBJ2-3; possible D gene TRBD1, 7 bases. This CDR3 spans 16 amino acids. Germline V gene lookup returns CDR1 SSHAT and CDR2 FNYEAQ (reference sequence). CDR3 sequence (DNA): TGTGCTAGCAGCGTTAGTGGAGGGGGCCCCACAGATACGCAGTATTTT. Translating gives CASSVSGGGPTDTQYF.

The V call is TRBV11-2, the J call TRBJ2-2, with TRBD1 matching 7 bases. The germline V gene has CDR1 SGHAT and CDR2 FQNNGV. V lost 5 bases and J lost 3; bases outside the gene matches: 6. CDR3 length: 15 residues. DNA of the CDR3: TGTGCCAGCAGCCCGGAACAGGGGTACACCGGGGAGCTGTTTTTT. This gives the protein CASSPEQGYTGELFF.

This chain connects TRBV6-1 to TRBJ2-3; 8 bases agree with TRBD2. Losses at the gene ends were 4 bases for V and 2 bases for J; bases not matched to a gene: 8. CDR1 is MNHNS, CDR2 SASEGT, per germline. The length of the CDR3 is 16 residues. The CDR3 region is CASSGKLADNTDTQYF. CDR3 DNA: TGTGCCAGCAGTGGGAAACTAGCGGATAACACAGATACGCAGTATTTT.

This chain uses TRBV19 with TRBJ2-3; TRBD2 aligns across 7 bases. The CDR3 has 15 residues. Germline V lookup: CDR1 LNHDA, CDR2 SQIVND (reference sequence). With 5 bases clipped from V and 4 bases from J, the junction kept 9 bases outside the gene matches. CDR3 nucleotides: TGTGCCAGTAGTCGGTCCGGCGGGAGCTCAGATACGCAGTATTTT. This codes for CASSRSGGSSDTQYF.

This clone was seen only a few times. J is TRBJ2-7 and V is TRBV28, with D perhaps being TRBD1 or TRBD2 (5 bases each). Per germline, CDR1 MDHEN and CDR2 SYDVKM. There are 16 residues in the CDR3. V lost 4 bases and J 0 bases, leaving 16 bases between the germline ends. The CDR3 DNA sequence: TGTGCCAGCAGTTCCCCTCTTGGTGGGACCTCCTACGAGCAGTACTTC. Encoded protein: CASSSPLGGTSYEQYF.

The V and J genes are TRBV28 and TRBJ2-2; 10 bases line up with TRBD2. J was trimmed by 5 bases and V by 5 bases; bases with no gene match: 5. CDR3 length equals 15 residues. From germline, CDR1 is MDHEN and CDR2 SYDVKM. CDR3 sequence reads: CASSRASGGTGELFF. Here the CDR3 DNA reads TGTGCCAGCAGTCGGGCTAGCGGGGGAACCGGGGAGCTGTTTTTT. Based on the CDR3 plus reference TRBV28 and TRBJ2-2, the full variable domain is DVKVTQSSRYLVKRTGEKVFLECVQDMDHENMFWYRQDPGLGLRLIYFSYDVKMKEKGDIPEGYSVSREKKERFSLILESASTNQTSMYLCASSRASGGTGELFFGEGSRLTVL.

V gene TRBV6-1 combines with J gene TRBJ2-5; 10 bases fit TRBD2. The V gene's germline CDR1 is MNHNS and CDR2 SASEGT. This CDR3 spans 14 amino acids. J gave up 5 bases and V 2 bases, and 2 bases lay outside the gene matches. CDR3 bases: TGTGCCAGCAGTGAACTTAGCGGGGGGGAGACCCAGTACTTC. This sequence encodes CASSELSGGETQYF.

V usage is TRBV4-3 and J usage is TRBJ2-3, with 12 bases identical to TRBD2. From germline, CDR1 is LGHNA and CDR2 YSLEER. The length of the CDR3 is 16 residues. Unmatched junction bases numbered 8, after V lost 4 bases and J lost 6 bases. CDR3 in DNA: TGCGCCAGCAGCCCAACGACTAGCGGGAGCGGGGATACGCAGTATTTT. Translating it yields CASSPTTSGSGDTQYF.

This clone was seen once. V gene TRBV6-1 combines with J gene TRBJ1-1; a weak D match, TRBD1 (5 bases). CDR3 length equals 17 residues. V was trimmed by 3 bases and J by 1 base, leaving 18 bases between them. Germline assignment: CDR1 MNHNS and CDR2 SASEGT. The CDR3 spells CASSEFGAGRGNTEAFF. CDR3 bases: TGTGCCAGCAGTGAGTTCGGGGCAGGGAGAGGGAACACTGAAGCTTTCTTT.

This chain uses TRBV4-1 with TRBJ2-7, with D perhaps matching TRBD2 (5 bases). The germline V and J ends were trimmed by 8 bases and 2 bases, with 19 bases remaining between them. The CDR3 spans 15 residues. Germline assignment: CDR1 MGHRA and CDR2 YSYEKL. Written as DNA, the CDR3 is TGCGCCAGCTCCCAGAGGGTCGCACTAGCCTACGAGCAGTACTTC. This sequence encodes CASSQRVALAYEQYF.

This clone was detected once. V is TRBV5-1 and J is TRBJ2-3; D might be TRBD1 or TRBD2, each matching 6 bases. Deletions cut 4 bases from V and 2 bases from J, with 11 bases between. The CDR3 consists of 14 residues. CDR1 is SGHRS and CDR2 is YFSETQ in the germline V gene. The CDR3 DNA reads as TGCGCCAGCAGCGGCGGGACACTCACAGATACGCAGTATTTT. Protein sequence: CASSGGTLTDTQYF.

This chain joins TRBV2 and TRBJ2-1, with D maybe TRBD1 (5 bases). The CDR3 extends over 14 amino acids. Germline CDR1 SNHLY, CDR2 FYNNEI. V lost 6 bases, J lost 7 bases, and 16 bases lay in between. The CDR3 region is CASSPQGDGNEQFF. The CDR3 nucleotides are TGTGCCAGCAGCCCTCAAGGGGATGGGAATGAGCAGTTCTTC.

Worth noting for this clone: This may be a read error: a much more frequent sequence differs by one nucleotide. The V and J genes are TRBV5-6 and TRBJ2-7, with 9 bases lining up with TRBD1. Trimming removed 4 bases from V and 5 bases from J; junction bases left unmatched: 7. Per the germline V gene, CDR1 is SGHDT and CDR2 is YYEEEE. This CDR3 is 14 amino acids long. The CDR3: CASSIRDRVHEQYF. Written as DNA, the CDR3 is TGTGCCAGCAGCATCCGGGACAGGGTCCACGAGCAGTACTTC.

The chain is built from TRBV19 and TRBJ2-2; perhaps TRBD2 as D (6 bases). CDR1 LNHDA and CDR2 SQIVND come from the germline V gene (reference sequence). V was clipped by 1 base and J by 8 bases, with 11 bases between them. CDR3 length: 14 amino acids. The CDR3 DNA follows: TGTGCCAGTAGTATAGCGGGAGATGGGGGGGAGCTGTTTTTT. Translating it yields CASSIAGDGGELFF.

CDR3 DNA sequence: TGTGCCAGCAGCCGAGCGGGGGTCAGCACAGATACGCAGTATTTT. This codes for CASSRAGVSTDTQYF. The V and J genes are TRBV7-2 and TRBJ2-3, with 8 bases lining up with TRBD2. CDR1 SGHTA and CDR2 FQGNSA come from the germline V gene. V lost 5 bases, J lost 0 bases, and 4 bases stayed unmatched. This CDR3 region has 15 residues.

This clone was seen once. The rearrangement joins TRBV7-9 to TRBJ2-2; D not certain. This CDR3 is 16 amino acids long. The V gene lost 0 bases and the J gene lost 3 bases, with 11 bases spanning the gap. In germline, CDR1 is SEHNR, CDR2 FQNEAQ (reference sequence). In nucleotides, the CDR3 is TGTGCCAGCAGCTTAGCGGCAGGCAAGGACACCGGGGAGCTGTTTTTT. Translating gives CASSLAAGKDTGELFF.

This clone was found a few times. This chain connects TRBV27 to TRBJ1-5; tentatively, D is TRBD1 (6 bases). The germline gives CDR1 MNHEY, CDR2 SMNVEV (reference sequence). The CDR3 is made up of 14 amino acids. Trimming removed 5 bases from V and 4 bases from J, with 12 bases in between. This CDR3 reads CASSTGQRNQPQHF. In DNA form, the CDR3 reads TGTGCCAGCAGTACAGGACAGCGTAATCAGCCCCAGCATTTT.

DNA of the CDR3: TGTGCCAGCAGTTTTACTAGTAACAATGAGCAGTTCTTC. Translating it yields CASSFTSNNEQFF. The chain uses TRBV28 and TRBJ2-1; possible D gene TRBD2, 5 bases. Germline CDR1 and CDR2: MDHEN and SYDVKM. With 3 bases removed from V and 5 bases from J, the gap between germline ends came to 8 bases. This CDR3 comprises 13 residues.

The chain carries TRBV18 and TRBJ2-3; maybe TRBD1 (6 bases). CDR1 is KGHSH and CDR2 is LQKENI in the germline V gene. The CDR3 has 15 amino acids. The ends were cut back, 4 bases at V and 4 bases at J, with 15 bases in the middle. The chain's CDR3 is CASSLSTGKSDTQYF. The CDR3 DNA is TGTGCCAGCTCACTTTCGACAGGAAAGTCAGATACGCAGTATTTT.